The rows below give T cell receptor beta chains drawn from one sample of a study of neurological immune-mediated disorders. TCRdb re-derived calls from the 5' RACE reads in MiXCR, one entry per CDR3 protein. The table records roughly 62,000 distinct CDR3 sequences, over 3.5% of them present only once. Source material: PBMCs. Receptors were obtained from a woman in her forties or fifties with multiple sclerosis. Both conserved end residues are part of each CDR3. Each record gives: clone size, J gene, V gene, D gene, CDR3 DNA, CDR3 protein. D genes are given only for firm matches. Rows may omit the clone size; those that give it use once, few, many or a size class.

clone size: many
J gene: TRBJ2-1
V gene: TRBV12-3/TRBV12-4
D gene: TRBD1
CDR3 DNA: TGTGCCAGCAGACAAGACAGGGGGCATTACAATGAGCAGTTCTTC
CDR3 protein: CASRQDRGHYNEQFF

clone size: many
J gene: TRBJ2-5
V gene: TRBV24-1
D gene: TRBD1
CDR3 DNA: TGTGCCACAAGCGGGACAGGGGGCTCGGTAGAGACCCAGTACTTC
CDR3 protein: CATSGTGGSVETQYF

clone size: .
J gene: TRBJ2-3
V gene: TRBV7-3
D gene: .
CDR3 DNA: TGTGCCAGCAGCTTGACTCCGGGCAAGGGAAGTACGCAGTATTTT
CDR3 protein: CASSLTPGKGSTQYF

clone size: many
J gene: TRBJ2-3
V gene: TRBV20-1
D gene: .
CDR3 DNA: TGCAGTGCTAGCTACTCGGAGGGAGATACGCAGTATTTT
CDR3 protein: CSASYSEGDTQYF

clone size: once
J gene: TRBJ1-5
V gene: TRBV19
D gene: .
CDR3 DNA: TGTGCCAGTAGTATGTCAGGGGCCAATCAGCCCCAGAATTTT
CDR3 protein: CASSMSGANQPQNF

clone size: many
J gene: TRBJ1-2
V gene: TRBV4-3
D gene: .
CDR3 DNA: TGCGCCAGCAGCCAAGAAGTAGAGACAGATCTCTATGGCTACACCTTC
CDR3 protein: CASSQEVETDLYGYTF

clone size: many
J gene: TRBJ2-2
V gene: TRBV7-8
D gene: .
CDR3 DNA: TGTGCCAGCAGCTTATCTCCGAACACCGGGGAGCTGTTTTTT
CDR3 protein: CASSLSPNTGELFF

clone size: many
J gene: TRBJ2-3
V gene: TRBV20-1
D gene: TRBD1
CDR3 DNA: TGCAGTGCTGGAGAAAACAGGGGACCTCCCACAGATACGCAGTATTTT
CDR3 protein: CSAGENRGPPTDTQYF

clone size: many
J gene: TRBJ1-6
V gene: TRBV18
D gene: .
CDR3 DNA: TGTGCCAGCTCACCACTTGAAAATTCACCCCTCCACTTT
CDR3 protein: CASSPLENSPLHF

clone size: many
J gene: TRBJ1-2
V gene: TRBV20-1
D gene: TRBD1
CDR3 DNA: TGCAGTGCCATCGCCGGGACAGGGTACGACTATGGCTACACCTTC
CDR3 protein: CSAIAGTGYDYGYTF

clone size: many
J gene: TRBJ2-7
V gene: TRBV5-1
D gene: TRBD1
CDR3 DNA: TGCGCCAGCAGCTCCGGGACAGGGGGCTCCGAGCAGTACTTC
CDR3 protein: CASSSGTGGSEQYF

clone size: few
J gene: TRBJ2-7
V gene: TRBV27
D gene: .
CDR3 DNA: TGTGCCAGCAGTTTATCAGGGGGAACCGAGCAGTACTTC
CDR3 protein: CASSLSGGTEQYF

clone size: many
J gene: TRBJ2-7
V gene: TRBV5-1
D gene: TRBD2
CDR3 DNA: TGCGCCAGCAGCACGGGGGGGGGCCGCTACGAGCAGTACTTC
CDR3 protein: CASSTGGGRYEQYF

clone size: .
J gene: TRBJ2-2
V gene: TRBV7-9
D gene: .
CDR3 DNA: TGTGCCAGCAGCTTAGTCGGGTCGGGAGACCTCGCCGGGGAGCTGTTTTTT
CDR3 protein: CASSLVGSGDLAGELFF

clone size: many
J gene: TRBJ2-3
V gene: TRBV24-1
D gene: .
CDR3 DNA: TGTGCCACCAGTCTCAACACAGATACGCAGTATTTT
CDR3 protein: CATSLNTDTQYF

clone size: many
J gene: TRBJ2-1
V gene: TRBV15
D gene: .
CDR3 DNA: TGTGCCACCAGCAGAGAGGATGGGGGTTACAATGAGCAGTTCTTC
CDR3 protein: CATSREDGGYNEQFF

clone size: many
J gene: TRBJ2-2
V gene: TRBV4-3
D gene: .
CDR3 DNA: TGCGCCAGCAGCCAAGAGTGGACTAAACGAAACACCGGGGAGCTGTTTTTT
CDR3 protein: CASSQEWTKRNTGELFF

clone size: many
J gene: TRBJ1-2
V gene: TRBV12-3/TRBV12-4
D gene: TRBD1
CDR3 DNA: TGTGCCAGCAGTTTAGGAAAGGGGGCCGGTGGCTACACCTTC
CDR3 protein: CASSLGKGAGGYTF

clone size: .
J gene: TRBJ1-5
V gene: TRBV23-1
D gene: .
CDR3 DNA: TGCGCCAGCAGTCAGGGGGGATTGTGGCGAATGGAGAATCAGCCCCAGCATTTT
CDR3 protein: CASSQGGLWRMENQPQHF

clone size: few
J gene: TRBJ1-1
V gene: TRBV25-1
D gene: .
CDR3 DNA: TGTGCCAGCAGTGAATCAGCAAGAGACGCTGAAGCTTTCTTT
CDR3 protein: CASSESARDAEAFF

clone size: .
J gene: TRBJ2-2
V gene: TRBV7-2
D gene: TRBD2
CDR3 DNA: TGTGCCAGCGGACTAGCGGGAGTCACCGGGGAGCTGTTTTTT
CDR3 protein: CASGLAGVTGELFF

clone size: many
J gene: TRBJ1-1
V gene: TRBV5-1
D gene: .
CDR3 DNA: TGCGCCAGCAGCTTGACCAACACTGAAGCTTTCTTT
CDR3 protein: CASSLTNTEAFF

clone size: many
J gene: TRBJ1-1
V gene: TRBV10-3
D gene: .
CDR3 DNA: TGTGCCATCAGTACGACAGGGAACACTGAAGCTTTCTTT
CDR3 protein: CAISTTGNTEAFF

clone size: many
J gene: TRBJ2-5
V gene: TRBV7-2
D gene: TRBD1
CDR3 DNA: TGTGCCAGCAGCTTAGGGACAGGGGTGGGACAAGAGACCCAGTACTTC
CDR3 protein: CASSLGTGVGQETQYF

clone size: many
J gene: TRBJ2-2
V gene: TRBV4-2
D gene: .
CDR3 DNA: TGTGCCAGCAGCCCCGGGTTCGCGAACACCGGGGAGCTGTTTTTT
CDR3 protein: CASSPGFANTGELFF

clone size: many
J gene: TRBJ2-7
V gene: TRBV15
D gene: TRBD2
CDR3 DNA: TGTGCCACCAGCAGAGAACTAGCGGGAATTGGCGAGCAGTACTTC
CDR3 protein: CATSRELAGIGEQYF

clone size: few
J gene: TRBJ2-1
V gene: TRBV21-1
D gene: .
CDR3 DNA: TGTGCCAGCAGCAAAAGGGTCGGGACTAGTGGCTACAATGAGCAGTTCTTC
CDR3 protein: CASSKRVGTSGYNEQFF

clone size: many
J gene: TRBJ2-3
V gene: TRBV24-1
D gene: .
CDR3 DNA: TGTGCCACTGGACACCCTAGCACAGATACGCAGTATTTT
CDR3 protein: CATGHPSTDTQYF

clone size: many
J gene: TRBJ1-4
V gene: TRBV5-1
D gene: TRBD1
CDR3 DNA: TGCGCCAGCAGCACGGCCGGGACAGATAATGAAAAACTGTTTTTT
CDR3 protein: CASSTAGTDNEKLFF

clone size: many
J gene: TRBJ2-4
V gene: TRBV7-2
D gene: TRBD1
CDR3 DNA: TGTGCCAGCAGCCTTACGGACAGGTTGGGGGCCAAAAACATTCAGTACTTC
CDR3 protein: CASSLTDRLGAKNIQYF

clone size: many
J gene: TRBJ2-7
V gene: TRBV5-1
D gene: TRBD2
CDR3 DNA: TGCGCCAGCAGCTTGGGAGTAGCGGGAAGCTACGAGCAGTACTTC
CDR3 protein: CASSLGVAGSYEQYF

clone size: many
J gene: TRBJ2-1
V gene: TRBV10-3
D gene: .
CDR3 DNA: TGTGCCATCAGTGAAGGCAGGGGAGGCTACAATGAGCAGTTCTTC
CDR3 protein: CAISEGRGGYNEQFF

clone size: medium-sized
J gene: TRBJ2-1
V gene: TRBV10-3
D gene: TRBD2
CDR3 DNA: TGTGCCACTCTAGCGGAAAGCTCCTACAATGAGCAGTTCTTC
CDR3 protein: CATLAESSYNEQFF

clone size: many
J gene: TRBJ2-4
V gene: TRBV20-1
D gene: .
CDR3 DNA: TGCAGTGCTACCCCAAGCCAAAACATTCAGTACTTC
CDR3 protein: CSATPSQNIQYF

clone size: many
J gene: TRBJ2-3
V gene: TRBV29-1
D gene: TRBD1
CDR3 DNA: TGCAGCGGAGAAGGTGGTGGACAGGCCACAGATACGCAGTATTTT
CDR3 protein: CSGEGGGQATDTQYF

clone size: many
J gene: TRBJ2-3
V gene: TRBV6-5
D gene: TRBD2
CDR3 DNA: TGTGCCAGCAGTTTACTTAGCGGGAGTCTAGGAACAGATACGCAGTATTTT
CDR3 protein: CASSLLSGSLGTDTQYF

clone size: many
J gene: TRBJ2-3
V gene: TRBV20-1
D gene: TRBD2
CDR3 DNA: TGCAGTGCTAAAGGAAGAAAAGCGGGAGGGGGGAAAGATACGCAGTATTTT
CDR3 protein: CSAKGRKAGGGKDTQYF

clone size: many
J gene: TRBJ1-5
V gene: TRBV4-3
D gene: TRBD1
CDR3 DNA: TGCGCCAGCAGCCACTTGACAGGGAGCGATCAGCCCCAGCATTTT
CDR3 protein: CASSHLTGSDQPQHF

clone size: many
J gene: TRBJ2-1
V gene: TRBV9
D gene: TRBD2
CDR3 DNA: TGTGCCAGCAGCGTGTCGGGACTAGCGGGCGATGAGCAGTTCTTC
CDR3 protein: CASSVSGLAGDEQFF

clone size: many
J gene: TRBJ2-3
V gene: TRBV20-1
D gene: .
CDR3 DNA: TGCAGTGCTTCAGGGGGGGGCGCGACAGATACGCAGTATTTT
CDR3 protein: CSASGGGATDTQYF

clone size: many
J gene: TRBJ2-2
V gene: TRBV27
D gene: TRBD1
CDR3 DNA: TGTGCCAGCAGTTTATCCGGACAGGGGGCAAGCAGCGGGGAGCTGTTTTTT
CDR3 protein: CASSLSGQGASSGELFF

clone size: few
J gene: TRBJ2-1
V gene: TRBV12-5
D gene: TRBD2
CDR3 DNA: TGTGCTAGTGGTTTACTCCTAGCGGATTACAATGAGCAGTTCTTC
CDR3 protein: CASGLLLADYNEQFF

clone size: many
J gene: TRBJ2-2
V gene: TRBV27
D gene: TRBD2
CDR3 DNA: TGTGCCAGCAGTCGATCCGGGACTATAGGGGTCGCAGAGCTGTTTTTT
CDR3 protein: CASSRSGTIGVAELFF

clone size: few
J gene: TRBJ2-5
V gene: TRBV7-3
D gene: TRBD2
CDR3 DNA: TGTGCCAGCAGCTGTCCCGGGACTAGCGGGAGGCCGCAAGAGACCCAGTACTTC
CDR3 protein: CASSCPGTSGRPQETQYF

clone size: many
J gene: TRBJ2-1
V gene: TRBV9
D gene: TRBD2
CDR3 DNA: TGTGCCAGCAGCCCGCAAGCGGGAACAACCTACAATGAGCAGTTCTTC
CDR3 protein: CASSPQAGTTYNEQFF

clone size: many
J gene: TRBJ1-4
V gene: TRBV9
D gene: .
CDR3 DNA: TGTGCCAGCAGCGCCCAAGGGCGGGGTAATGAAAAACTGTTTTTT
CDR3 protein: CASSAQGRGNEKLFF

clone size: many
J gene: TRBJ2-1
V gene: TRBV3-1
D gene: .
CDR3 DNA: TGTGCCAGCAGCCCAATCCAGAATGAGCAGTTCTTC
CDR3 protein: CASSPIQNEQFF

clone size: many
J gene: TRBJ2-3
V gene: TRBV15
D gene: .
CDR3 DNA: TGTGCCACCAGCAGAGAATCCCAAATGAGCACAGATACGCAGTATTTT
CDR3 protein: CATSRESQMSTDTQYF

clone size: many
J gene: TRBJ2-2
V gene: TRBV7-2
D gene: TRBD2
CDR3 DNA: TGTGCCAGCAGCCCGCATAGCGGGAGGCACACCGGGGAGCTGTTTTTT
CDR3 protein: CASSPHSGRHTGELFF

clone size: many
J gene: TRBJ1-1
V gene: TRBV9
D gene: .
CDR3 DNA: TGTGCCAGCAGCGTAGGGTATGGGGCAGTCGGGGACACTGAAGCTTTCTTT
CDR3 protein: CASSVGYGAVGDTEAFF

clone size: many
J gene: TRBJ2-3
V gene: TRBV20-1
D gene: .
CDR3 DNA: TGCAGTGTTACGGACCTATACACAGATACGCAGTATTTT
CDR3 protein: CSVTDLYTDTQYF

clone size: many
J gene: TRBJ2-1
V gene: TRBV15
D gene: TRBD1
CDR3 DNA: TGTGCCACCAGCAGGGACAGGGGCTCCTACAATGAGCAGTTCTTC
CDR3 protein: CATSRDRGSYNEQFF

clone size: many
J gene: TRBJ1-2
V gene: TRBV29-1
D gene: .
CDR3 DNA: TGCAGCGTTGAATGGGTCGGCGACTACACCTTC
CDR3 protein: CSVEWVGDYTF

clone size: many
J gene: TRBJ2-5
V gene: TRBV21-1
D gene: .
CDR3 DNA: TGTGCCACAAGGAGGGGTGAAGAGACCCAGTACTTC
CDR3 protein: CATRRGEETQYF

clone size: many
J gene: TRBJ1-1
V gene: TRBV19
D gene: .
CDR3 DNA: TGTGCCAGTAGTATAGATCAGGGATTGGGCACTGAAGCTTTCTTT
CDR3 protein: CASSIDQGLGTEAFF

clone size: many
J gene: TRBJ2-2
V gene: TRBV4-3
D gene: TRBD2
CDR3 DNA: TGCGCCAGCAGCCAAGATTTTACTAGCGGGAGTCTTAACACCGGGGAGCTGTTTTTT
CDR3 protein: CASSQDFTSGSLNTGELFF

clone size: many
J gene: TRBJ2-2
V gene: TRBV7-2
D gene: TRBD2
CDR3 DNA: TGTGCCAGCAGCTGGACTAGCGGCACCGGGGAGCTGTTTTTT
CDR3 protein: CASSWTSGTGELFF

clone size: many
J gene: TRBJ2-7
V gene: TRBV4-3
D gene: TRBD1
CDR3 DNA: TGCGCCAGCAGCCAAGGCTCGACAGGGGGCTCCGAGCAGTACTTC
CDR3 protein: CASSQGSTGGSEQYF

clone size: .
J gene: TRBJ1-4
V gene: TRBV20-1
D gene: TRBD1
CDR3 DNA: TGCAGTGCTAGCCCCGGGAGGGGGCCGACAAATAATGAAAAACTGTTTTTT
CDR3 protein: CSASPGRGPTNNEKLFF

clone size: many
J gene: TRBJ2-7
V gene: TRBV7-2
D gene: TRBD2
CDR3 DNA: TGTGCCAGCAGTGTAAGCGGGAAGGCCTACGAGCAGTACTTC
CDR3 protein: CASSVSGKAYEQYF